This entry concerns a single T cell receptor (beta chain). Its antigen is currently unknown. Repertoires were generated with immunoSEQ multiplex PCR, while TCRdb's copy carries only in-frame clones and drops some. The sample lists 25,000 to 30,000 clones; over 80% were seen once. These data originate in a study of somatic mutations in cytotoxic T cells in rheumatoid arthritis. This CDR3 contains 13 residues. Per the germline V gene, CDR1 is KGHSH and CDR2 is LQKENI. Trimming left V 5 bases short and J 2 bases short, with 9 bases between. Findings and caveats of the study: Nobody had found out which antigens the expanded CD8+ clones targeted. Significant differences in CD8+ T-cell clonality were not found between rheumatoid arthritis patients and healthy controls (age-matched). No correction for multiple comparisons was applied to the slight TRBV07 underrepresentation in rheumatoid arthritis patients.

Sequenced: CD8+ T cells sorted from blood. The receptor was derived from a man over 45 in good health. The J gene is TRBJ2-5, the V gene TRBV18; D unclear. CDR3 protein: CASSRKPQETQYF. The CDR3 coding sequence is TGTGCCAGCTCAAGAAAGCCACAAGAGACCCAGTACTTC.